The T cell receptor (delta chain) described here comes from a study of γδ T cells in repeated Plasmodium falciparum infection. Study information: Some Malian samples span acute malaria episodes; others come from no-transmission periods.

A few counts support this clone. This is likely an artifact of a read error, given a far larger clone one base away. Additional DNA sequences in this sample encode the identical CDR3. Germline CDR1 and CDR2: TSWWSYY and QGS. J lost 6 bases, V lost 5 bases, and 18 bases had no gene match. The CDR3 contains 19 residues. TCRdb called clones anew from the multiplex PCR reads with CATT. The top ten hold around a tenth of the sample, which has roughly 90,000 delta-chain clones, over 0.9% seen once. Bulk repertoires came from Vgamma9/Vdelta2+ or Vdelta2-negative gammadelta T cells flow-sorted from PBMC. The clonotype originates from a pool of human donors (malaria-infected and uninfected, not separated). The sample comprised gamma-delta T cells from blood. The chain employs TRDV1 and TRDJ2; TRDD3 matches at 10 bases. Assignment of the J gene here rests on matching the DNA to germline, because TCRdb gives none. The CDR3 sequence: CALGKGGPRGIRGAAQLFF. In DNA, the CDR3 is TGTGCTCTTGGGAAGGGGGGGCCACGGGGGATACGAGGGGCAGCACAACTCTTCTTT.